Shown below are 28 T cell receptor beta chains from a single sample sequenced in a study of cytomegalovirus exposure and HLA in healthy donors. With 60 Vbeta and 13 Jbeta primers, the PCR was carried out. Sequenced by immunoSEQ multiplex PCR; TCRdb stores in-frame clones only, minus some. The data show fewer than 150,000 clones, and the top ten clones hold roughly 2%. Sequencing was performed on PBMCs. These receptors were collected from a woman aged 60-70 years in good health and CMV-seronegative.

J is TRBJ2-3 and V is TRBV11-2, with TRBD2 identical over 9 bases. This CDR3 is 17 amino acids long. The V and J ends lost 1 base and 1 base, in that order; junction bases with no gene match: 6. In germline, CDR1 is SGHAT, CDR2 FQNNGV. This CDR3 reads CASSLVVAGVRTDTQYF. As DNA, the CDR3 is TGTGCCAGCAGCTTAGTAGTAGCGGGAGTACGCACAGATACGCAGTATTTT.

The chain recombines TRBV28 with TRBJ2-3; TRBD2 matches at 13 bases. Germline V gene data show CDR1 as MDHEN and CDR2 as SYDVKM. J gave up 4 bases and V 5 bases, and 9 bases lay outside the gene matches. CDR3 length: 17 amino acids. The CDR3 sequence is CASSRSGLAGDADTQYF. The CDR3 nucleotides read TGTGCCAGCAGTCGGTCCGGACTAGCGGGAGATGCAGATACGCAGTATTTT.

The rearrangement joins TRBV19 to TRBJ1-5; maybe TRBD1 (6 bases). V lost 6 bases and J lost 1, with 13 bases in between. The CDR3 runs 15 residues. Germline values: CDR1 LNHDA, CDR2 SQIVND (reference sequence). The CDR3 coding sequence is TGTGCCAGTAGCCCCGGGACATGGAGCAATCAGCCCCAGCATTTT. Its protein is CASSPGTWSNQPQHF.

Turning to this clone: One end of the junction varies from germline; a read error may be responsible. The V call is TRBV20-1, the J call TRBJ1-1; D is unclear. Per the germline V gene, CDR1 is DFQATT and CDR2 is SNEGSKA (reference sequence). The CDR3 has 10 amino acids. The CDR3 nucleotides are TGCAGTGCTAGAGGCCCTGAAGCCTTCTTT. Translation gives CSARGPEAFF.

The chain uses TRBV2 and TRBJ1-3, with 9 bases matching TRBD1. This CDR3 spans 14 amino acids. The J segment lost 15 bases and the V segment lost 6 bases, leaving 15 bases of the junction unmatched. Germline CDR1 is SNHLY and CDR2 is FYNNEI. CDR3 sequence (DNA): TGTGCCAGCAGATTTTCCGGTTTTCCGGGACAGGGATATTTT. The encoded protein is CASRFSGFPGQGYF.

The chain couples TRBV7-9 to TRBJ1-2, with D tentatively TRBD1 (5 bases). V lost 1 base and J lost 4, with 16 bases in between. The CDR3 extends over 16 amino acids. The V gene's germline CDR1 is SEHNR and CDR2 FQNEAQ (reference sequence). The chain's CDR3 is CASSLEVAPGGYGYTF. DNA for the CDR3: TGTGCCAGCAGCTTAGAAGTTGCCCCGGGGGGCTATGGCTACACCTTC.

The chain is built from TRBV4-2 and TRBJ1-3; tentative D call: TRBD1 (5 bases). The CDR3 totals 17 residues. CDR1 is LGHNA, CDR2 YNFKEQ, per germline. V dropped 3 bases and J dropped 4 bases, with 19 bases sitting between them. The CDR3 protein is CASSHFQGTSSGNTIYF. The DNA for the CDR3 is TGTGCCAGCAGCCATTTTCAGGGTACCTCTTCCGGAAACACCATATATTTT.

V usage is TRBV5-1 and J usage is TRBJ2-5, with 8 bases fitting TRBD2. Per germline, CDR1 SGHRS and CDR2 YFSETQ. J was trimmed by 4 bases and V by 4 bases; bases with no gene match: 6. CDR3 size: 14 residues. The CDR3 here is CASSERGSSETQYF. DNA of the CDR3: TGCGCCAGCAGCGAGCGGGGGAGCTCAGAGACCCAGTACTTC.

The chain employs TRBV5-5 and TRBJ2-2; 7 bases agree with TRBD1. Looked up from germline, CDR1 is SGHKS and CDR2 is YYEKEE (reference sequence). The CDR3 runs 16 residues. Trimming cost V 6 bases and J 1 base; bases outside gene matches: 9. CDR3 sequence: CASIPTGTVNTGELFF. In nucleotides, the CDR3 is TGTGCCAGCATCCCAACCGGGACAGTGAACACCGGGGAGCTGTTTTTT.

This chain links TRBV9 with TRBJ2-5; a possible D gene is TRBD2 (6 bases). V was clipped by 0 bases and J by 4 bases, with 16 bases between them. There are 16 residues in the CDR3. Germline values: CDR1 SGDLS, CDR2 YYNGEE. The CDR3, as DNA: TGTGCCAGCAGCGTAGAACCCCACCGAGCGGGAGAGACCCAGTACTTC. Encoded protein: CASSVEPHRAGETQYF.

This chain connects TRBV30 to TRBJ1-2; TRBD1 aligns across 8 bases. The CDR3 contains 14 residues. Germline CDR1 GTSNPN, CDR2 SVGIG (reference sequence). V gave up 0 bases and J gave up 4 bases; unmatched junction bases: 4. CDR3 residues: CAWSVPGGVYGYTF. CDR3 coding DNA: TGTGCCTGGAGTGTCCCAGGGGGCGTCTATGGCTACACCTTC.

The genes are TRBV25-1 and TRBJ2-7; D is possibly TRBD1 (5 bases). V lost 1 base, J lost 3 bases, and 10 bases lay in between. Germline V gene lookup returns CDR1 MGHDK and CDR2 SYGVNS. The CDR3 extends over 14 amino acids. This CDR3 reads CASSELSQGYEQYF. The CDR3 coding sequence is TGTGCCAGCAGTGAATTAAGTCAGGGCTACGAGCAGTACTTC.

V usage is TRBV6-5 and J usage is TRBJ1-1; D gene unclear. This CDR3 contains 15 residues. The ends were cut back, 2 bases at V and 3 bases at J, with 13 bases in the middle. Germline CDR1 is MNHEY and CDR2 is SVGAGI. The CDR3 here is CASSYSPKEDTEAFF. As DNA, the CDR3 is TGTGCCAGCAGTTACAGTCCGAAGGAGGACACTGAAGCTTTCTTT.

The rearrangement uses TRBV5-1 and TRBJ1-2, with 10 bases lining up with TRBD1. From germline, CDR1 is SGHRS and CDR2 YFSETQ. The CDR3 consists of 15 residues. V trimming: 1 base; J trimming: 8 bases; junction bases outside the gene matches: 8. CDR3 nucleotides: TGCGCCAGCAGCTTGATTCCCGGGGACAGGGGAGGCTACACCTTC. Protein sequence: CASSLIPGDRGGYTF.

This CDR3 reads CSVGQGGSQPQHF. The CDR3 nucleotides read TGCAGCGTTGGACAGGGAGGAAGTCAGCCCCAGCATTTT. The V and J genes are TRBV29-1 and TRBJ1-5; 7 nucleotides align to TRBD1. Germline CDR1 is SQVTM and CDR2 is ANQGSEA. The CDR3 has 13 amino acids. Unmatched junction bases numbered 6, after V lost 4 bases and J lost 6 bases.

V is TRBV6-1 and J is TRBJ1-1; D not certain. The CDR3 length is 15 residues. Germline V gives CDR1 MNHNS, CDR2 SASEGT. The ends were cut back, 0 bases at V and 1 base at J, with 9 bases in the middle. As DNA, the CDR3 is TGTGCCAGCAGTGAAGCGTTCGTCGGGAACACTGAAGCTTTCTTT. It yields the protein CASSEAFVGNTEAFF.

The CDR3 here is CASSYGVTGFLPEAFF. The CDR3 DNA sequence: TGTGCCAGCAGTTACGGGGTCACAGGTTTCCTCCCTGAAGCTTTCTTT. The chain couples TRBV6-5 to TRBJ1-1, with TRBD1 as a possible D gene (5 bases). Germline lookup yields CDR1 MNHEY and CDR2 SVGAGI. The CDR3 runs 16 residues. The V end lost 2 bases, the J end lost 6 bases, and 19 bases lay between the germline ends.

This chain joins TRBV29-1 and TRBJ2-7, with TRBD1 identical over 10 bases. Germline V gene data show CDR1 as SQVTM and CDR2 as ANQGSEA. The CDR3 has 14 residues. With 6 bases clipped from V and 2 bases from J, the junction kept 7 bases outside the gene matches. CDR3 in amino acids: CSVLSGTGAYEQYF. CDR3 nucleotides: TGCAGCGTCCTTTCGGGGACAGGGGCCTACGAGCAGTACTTC.

CDR3 residues: CASSGNRAQETQYF. Here the CDR3 DNA reads TGTGCCAGCAGTGGAAACAGGGCCCAAGAGACCCAGTACTTC. The J gene is TRBJ2-5, the V gene TRBV25-1; tentatively, D is TRBD1 (6 bases). Trimming stripped 4 bases from V and 1 base from J, with 10 bases between. Germline V gene data show CDR1 as MGHDK and CDR2 as SYGVNS. CDR3 length: 14 residues.

The chain employs TRBV5-4 and TRBJ2-7, with no clear D. The V end lost 0 bases, the J end lost 0 bases, and 4 bases lay between the germline ends. Germline lookup yields CDR1 SGHNT and CDR2 YYREEE (reference sequence). The CDR3 covers 13 residues. This chain's CDR3 is CASSLGSSYEQYF. The CDR3 nucleotides are TGTGCCAGCAGCTTGGGGAGCTCCTACGAGCAGTACTTC.

The chain combines TRBV4-1 with TRBJ1-5, with D possibly being TRBD1 (5 bases). The CDR3 has 16 amino acids. V was clipped by 5 bases and J by 1 base, with 15 bases between them. The germline V gene has CDR1 MGHRA and CDR2 YSYEKL. The CDR3 DNA reads TGCGCCAGCAGCAAGCCCGGGGCGGGGAGCAATCAGCCCCAGCATTTT. This translates into CASSKPGAGSNQPQHF.

The rearrangement joins TRBV27 to TRBJ2-7; TRBD2 matches 13 bases. Germline assignment: CDR1 MNHEY and CDR2 SMNVEV (reference sequence). V dropped 6 bases and J dropped 3; count of bases not matched to a gene: 11. The CDR3 is made up of 17 amino acids. CDR3: CASRRTSGRGGVYEQYF. The CDR3, as DNA: TGTGCCAGCAGAAGGACTAGCGGGAGAGGCGGAGTCTACGAGCAGTACTTC.

This chain uses TRBV18 with TRBJ1-6; possibly TRBD1 for D (5 bases). This CDR3 contains 14 residues. In germline, CDR1 is KGHSH, CDR2 LQKENI. Deletions cut 2 bases from V and 7 bases from J, with 9 bases between. The CDR3 loop is CASSPGEGNSPLHF. The DNA of the CDR3 is TGTGCCAGCTCACCAGGGGAGGGGAATTCACCCCTCCACTTT.

This sequence joins TRBV10-2 and TRBJ1-2, with a tentative D call TRBD1 (6 bases). V was cut by 6 bases and J by 0 bases, with 14 bases left in between. This CDR3 is 15 amino acids long. Germline lookup yields CDR1 WSHSY and CDR2 SAAADI. The CDR3 DNA reads as TGCGCCAGCAGACCCGTGGACAGAACTAACTATGGCTACACCTTC. This encodes CASRPVDRTNYGYTF.

CDR3 coding DNA: TGTGCCAGCAAGGCGGCGGGGAACACTGAAGCTTTCTTT. It is translated as CASKAAGNTEAFF. The chain is built from TRBV14 and TRBJ1-1; D call uncertain. This CDR3 is 13 amino acids long. The germline V gene has CDR1 SGHDN and CDR2 FVKESK. The V end was cut by 7 bases, the J end by 1 base, with 10 bases between.

The chain is built from TRBV5-1 and TRBJ1-2; D might be TRBD1 (5 bases). The CDR3 is made up of 14 amino acids. The germline gives CDR1 SGHRS, CDR2 YFSETQ. V shed 2 bases and J shed 4 bases, with 12 bases lying between them. In DNA, the CDR3 is TGCGCCAGCAGCTTACTACAGGTCTCCTATGGCTACACCTTC. It encodes CASSLLQVSYGYTF.

Details on this clone: The junction does not match germline at one end; this may be a read error. V and J are TRBV6-6 and TRBJ1-2; possible D gene TRBD1, 5 bases. The CDR3 is 14 amino acids. Germline V gene data show CDR1 as MNHNY and CDR2 as SVGAGI (reference sequence). In nucleotides, the CDR3 is TGTGCCAGCAGTGACTCGACAGTAAGCTATGGCTACACCTTC. Its protein product is CASSDSTVSYGYTF.

This chain uses TRBV5-8 with TRBJ2-5; D is undetermined. Germline CDR1 and CDR2: SGHTS and YDEGEE. Trimming took 0 bases from V and 1 from J, leaving 10 bases between them. The CDR3 is 15 amino acids. The CDR3 DNA reads as TGTGCCAGCAGCTTGGCTGTAGATAGCCAAGAGACCCAGTACTTC. Amino acid sequence: CASSLAVDSQETQYF.